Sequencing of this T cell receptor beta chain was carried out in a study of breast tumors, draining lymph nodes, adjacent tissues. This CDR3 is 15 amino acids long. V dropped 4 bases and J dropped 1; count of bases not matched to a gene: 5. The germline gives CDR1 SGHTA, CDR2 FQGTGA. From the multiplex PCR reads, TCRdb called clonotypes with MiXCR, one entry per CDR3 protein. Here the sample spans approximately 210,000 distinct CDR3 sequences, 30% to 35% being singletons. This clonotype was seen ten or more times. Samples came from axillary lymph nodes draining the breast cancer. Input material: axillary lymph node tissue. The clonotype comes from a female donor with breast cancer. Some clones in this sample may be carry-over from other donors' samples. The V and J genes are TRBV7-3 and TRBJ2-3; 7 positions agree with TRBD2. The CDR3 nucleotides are TGTGCCAGCAGCTCCGTAGCGGGCGGCACAGATACGCAGTATTTT. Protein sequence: CASSSVAGGTDTQYF.